This TCR beta chain was documented in a study of beta chain features in type 1 diabetes. The study reverse transcribed the entire isolated RNA, so it sequenced expressed TCRB transcripts. The protocol was immunoSEQ multiplex PCR, while the TCRdb copy is restricted to in-frame clones and leaves out a portion. The sample yields some 150,000 clones, 6.9% seen once. Between the trimmed V and J ends, which lost 3 bases and 1 base, there was a span of 16 bases. CDR3 length equals 16 residues. The germline CDR1 and CDR2 sequences are MNHNS and SASEGT. This clone was recorded a few times. The sample was central memory CD4+ T cells from blood. The chain joins TRBV6-1 to TRBJ2-7; D call uncertain. The receptor was isolated from a woman aged 25-40 years in good health. CDR3 sequence reads: CASSDPNLLRSYEQYF. CDR3 nucleotides: TGTGCCAGCAGTGACCCGAATCTCCTGAGGTCCTACGAGCAGTACTTC.